This T cell receptor (beta chain) comes out of a study of shared clonotypes between healthy human individuals. Background on the study: The study drew on a couple of women and a few men aged 18 to 49 as donors. Study results and caveats: A handful of donors showed sharing of about 4.6% of naive CD4 clonotypes. Among donors, the sharing of clonotypes was expected to be influenced by sequencing depth. Clonotypes shared by all four donors outscored non-shared clonotypes in generation probability.

The CDR3 is 8 residues long. Looked up from germline, CDR1 is SNHLY and CDR2 is FYNNEI. The V end was cut by 6 bases, the J end by 6 bases, with 0 bases between. Sequencing was performed with immunoSEQ multiplex PCR; in TCRdb, only in-frame clones are kept and a portion is missing. The data show about 870,000 clones, with around 93% seen just once and around 24% held by the top ten. This clone was seen only a few times. The antigen is unknown. In the same sample, other DNA sequences code for this CDR3. Terminally differentiated effector memory CD45RA+ cells were excluded from the naive CD8 cells, which were CD45RO-negative and positively selected for CCR7.

The chain links TRBV2 to TRBJ2-7; D is uncertain. Sequenced: naive CD8+ T cells sorted from blood. The receptor was isolated from a man under 40 in good health. The CDR3 loop reads CASSEQYF. The CDR3 DNA is TGTGCCAGCAGCGAGCAGTACTTC.